The entry below gives a single TCR beta chain sequence along with its context. The antigen it recognizes is unknown. Within one base of it there is no much larger clone, and no base qualities were kept. Flow cytometry had shown CD8+CD57+ cell expansion in the patients selected for sequencing. Severe acquired aplastic anemia was diagnosed in all patients according to International Study of Aplastic Anemia and Agranulocytosis and Camitta criteria. No therapy had been received by the patients at the time of blood sampling. In this study, sorted CD4+ and CD8+ T cells from the blood of healthy subjects and of severe aplastic anemia patients had their TCR repertoires deep-sequenced. Patients were enrolled under clinicaltrials.gov protocols 00001620, 01623167, 00001397, 00071045, 00081523 and 00961064 in the USA. Ficoll-Paque density gradient centrifugation was used to isolate peripheral blood mononuclear cells. CD4+ and CD8+ T cells were sorted by FACS or magnetic beads before DNA extraction.

These data come from a study of CD8+CD57+ T cells in acquired aplastic anemia (dated by TCRdb to the late 2010s). Regarding the complete study: DNA extracted from sorted CD4+ and CD8+ cells had a mean of approximately 3.4 ug, with a range of about 0.19 to 30 ug. A CD8+CD57+ expansion meant a frequency higher than the mean frequency seen in healthy subjects. Summary of the overall study and its limitations: CD8+ Simpson's diversity did not differ significantly between patients and healthy controls (P=0.060). Around 27 CD8+ CDR3 sequences were found in both patients and controls but appeared to be highly expressed in patients and within the immunodominant clones of the patients.

The CDR3 runs 13 amino acids, cysteine and phenylalanine included. The only DNA kept is the CDR3, 39 bases in frame from the first base. Trimming accounts for 8 bases at V and 5 bases at J, while the number of junction bases matched to no gene is 5. Reading the germline V gene (reference sequence) gives CDR1 SEHNR and CDR2 FQNEAQ. TCR beta VDJ combination and CDR3 sequence profiling used genomic DNA as the template. An Illumina HiSeq 2000 was the platform used for TCR repertoire sequencing. The paper's data handling went like this. TRBV/TRBJ rearrangement plots, CDR3 size and DJ length profiles, and Simpson's diversity index were used to evaluate the repertoires. Whichever DNA sequence was most abundant in the deep sequencing data was defined as the immunodominant clone. CDR3 amino acid sequences were screened for sharing across subjects and compared with published repertoires and the VDJdb database. The public reads were reprocessed in TCRdb via fastp at Q25 and MiXCR, keeping in-frame beta chains. Rows are unified per CDR3 protein, each entry keeping the most common DNA and genes. These V and J calls are TCRdb output, not the study's own analysis. Here the sample has under 250,000 distinct CDR3 sequences; approximately 50% occur a single time. The ten largest clones represent 7% to 10% of the sample.

Here the chain combines TRBV7-9 and TRBJ2-3, with TRBD1 matching 9 junction bases. The sample taken for sequencing was sorted CD4+, CD8+, or CD8+CD57+ T cells (not recorded which) from PBMCs. The sequence was obtained from a human donor with aplastic anemia. In nucleotides, the sequence is TGTGCCAGCCAGGGACAGGGAATAGATACGCAGTATTTT. It is translated as CASQGQGIDTQYF.